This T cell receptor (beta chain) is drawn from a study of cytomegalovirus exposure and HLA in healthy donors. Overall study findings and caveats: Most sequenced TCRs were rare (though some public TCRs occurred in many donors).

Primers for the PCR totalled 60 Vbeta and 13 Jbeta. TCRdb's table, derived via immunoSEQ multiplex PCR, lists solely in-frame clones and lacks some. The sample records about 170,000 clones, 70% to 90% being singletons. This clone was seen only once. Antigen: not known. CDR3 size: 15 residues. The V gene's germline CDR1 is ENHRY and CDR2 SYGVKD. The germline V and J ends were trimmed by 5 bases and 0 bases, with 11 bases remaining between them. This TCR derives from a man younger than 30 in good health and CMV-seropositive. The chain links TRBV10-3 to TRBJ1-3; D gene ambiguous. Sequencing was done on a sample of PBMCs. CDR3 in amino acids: CAISSSVSSGNTIYF. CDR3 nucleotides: TGTGCCATCAGTTCTTCTGTTTCCTCTGGAAACACCATATATTTT.